Below, 28 T cell receptor beta chains from the same sample are listed, as sequenced in a study of T cell responses to AZD1222 COVID-19 vaccine (dated by TCRdb to the early 2020s). Receptor libraries were prepared by the immunoSEQ multiplex PCR assay. TCRdb holds this immuneACCESS table with in-frame rearrangements only. Some clones are missing; in checked studies, unresolved V genes explain under half, and the rest has no known cause. This sample holds 60,000 to 100,000 clones; around 92% were observed only once. The ten most abundant clones make up 7% to 8.5% of the sample. Taken with the paper, the label for time point translates to: baseline before first vaccination. The treatment or condition label for this specimen denotes: meningococcal conjugate vaccine given as trial control. The starting material was peripheral blood, obtained on day 0 of MenACWY control vaccination. These receptors all come from an adult in good health.

This chain uses TRBV4-3 with TRBJ2-2, with 9 bases identical to TRBD1. CDR3 length: 15 amino acids. The germline V gene encodes CDR1 LGHNA and CDR2 YSLEER. J gave up 5 bases and V 0 bases, and 1 base lay outside the gene matches. CDR3 amino acids: CASSQEGQGTGELFF. The CDR3 DNA sequence: TGCGCCAGCAGCCAAGAGGGACAGGGAACCGGGGAGCTGTTTTTT.

V and J are TRBV7-2 and TRBJ2-5, with 8 bases fitting TRBD2. V was clipped by 4 bases and J by 3 bases; unmatched bases: 4. Germline V lookup: CDR1 SGHTA, CDR2 FQGNSA. The CDR3 runs to 14 residues. In DNA, the CDR3 is TGTGCCAGCAGCTCGGGAGGGGGGGAAGAGACCCAGTACTTC. This translates into CASSSGGGEETQYF.

CDR3 loop: CASSPQGGTTQETQYF. The CDR3 nucleotides are TGTGCCAGCAGCCCACAGGGAGGGACTACCCAAGAGACCCAGTACTTC. This chain links TRBV7-6 with TRBJ2-5; possible D gene TRBD2, 7 bases. The CDR3 contains 16 residues. Germline values: CDR1 SGHVS, CDR2 FNYEAQ. Trimming pared 5 bases from V and 1 base from J, leaving 17 bases between. Full variable domain (outside the CDR3, taken from reference TRBV7-6 and TRBJ2-5): GAGVSQSPRYKVTKRGQDVALRCDPISGHVSLYWYRQALGQGPEFLTYFNYEAQQDKSGLPNDRFSAERPEGSISTLTIQRTEQRDSAMYRCASSPQGGTTQETQYFGPGTRLLVL.

The genes are TRBV19 and TRBJ2-7; a possible D gene is TRBD1 (6 bases). Trimming took 0 bases from V and 1 from J, leaving 7 bases between them. This CDR3 has 14 amino acids. Germline V gene data show CDR1 as LNHDA and CDR2 as SQIVND (reference sequence). CDR3 sequence reads: CASSIDRGSYEQYF. As DNA, the CDR3 is TGTGCCAGTAGTATAGACAGGGGTTCCTACGAGCAGTACTTC.

J is TRBJ1-5 and V is TRBV2; 8 bases map to TRBD1. Germline V gene sequence: CDR1 SNHLY, CDR2 FYNNEI. V lost 6 bases and J lost 0; bases outside the gene matches: 10. The CDR3 is 17 amino acids. The CDR3 loop is CASSLTGGEDSNQPQHF. The CDR3 DNA reads as TGTGCCAGCAGCCTAACAGGGGGGGAAGATAGCAATCAGCCCCAGCATTTT. Variable domain in full (rest from reference TRBV2 and TRBJ1-5): EPEVTQTPSHQVTQMGQEVILRCVPISNHLYFYWYRQILGQKVEFLVSFYNNEISEKSEIFDDQFSVERPDGSNFTLKIRSTKLEDSAMYFCASSLTGGEDSNQPQHFGDGTRLSIL.

The count of this clone is one. V gene TRBV29-1 combines with J gene TRBJ2-7; no firm D call. Germline CDR1 reads SQVTM; CDR2 reads ANQGSEA. This CDR3 spans 10 amino acids. V was trimmed by 0 bases and J by 6 bases, leaving 3 bases between them. CDR3 sequence reads: CSVEDVEQYF. In nucleotides, the CDR3 is TGCAGCGTTGAAGACGTCGAGCAGTACTTC.

This chain joins TRBV7-2 and TRBJ1-6; TRBD1 might be the D (6 bases). Trimming shortened V by 1 base and J by 9 bases, and 13 bases separated the two germline ends. CDR1 and CDR2 from the germline V gene are SGHTA and FQGNSA. The CDR3 totals 15 residues. The CDR3 DNA is TGTGCCAGCAGCTTAGTGGCAGGGGATGCTTCACCCCTCCACTTT. Protein: CASSLVAGDASPLHF.

The chain links TRBV3-1 (or the pseudogene TRBV3-2) to TRBJ2-7; D remains ambiguous. V was trimmed by 0 bases and J by 5 bases, leaving 14 bases between them. The CDR3 runs 15 residues. Germline V gene sequence: CDR1 LGHDT, CDR2 YNNKEL (reference sequence). CDR3 DNA: TGTGCCAGCAGCCAAGATGTGGCCGTTCCTAACGAGCAGTACTTC. Translating it yields CASSQDVAVPNEQYF.

The chain joins TRBV4-3 to TRBJ1-2; TRBD1 might be the D (5 bases). The V gene's germline CDR1 is LGHNA and CDR2 YSLEER. The CDR3 length is 14 residues. The V end was cut by 4 bases, the J end by 8 bases, with 17 bases between. The CDR3 DNA reads TGCGCCAGCAGCCGAGCCGGCCAGGGCAGCGGCTACACCTTC. It yields the protein CASSRAGQGSGYTF.

V is TRBV19 and J is TRBJ1-5; the D gene is possibly TRBD1 (5 bases). The germline V gene encodes CDR1 LNHDA and CDR2 SQIVND (reference sequence). The CDR3 has 13 amino acids. The ends were cut back, 6 bases at V and 11 bases at J, with 17 bases in the middle. The DNA of the CDR3 is TGTGCCAGTAGGGGGACTGTTTCTTGGGCCCAGCATTTT. Translating it yields CASRGTVSWAQHF.

The V gene is TRBV18, the J gene TRBJ2-7, with D tentatively TRBD1 (6 bases). Germline lookup yields CDR1 KGHSH and CDR2 LQKENI. V lost 4 bases and J lost 5, with 9 bases in between. The CDR3 is 12 amino acids. The CDR3 loop reads CASSQQGNEQYF. The CDR3 DNA reads TGTGCCAGCTCACAACAGGGCAACGAGCAGTACTTC.

The rearrangement joins TRBV11-2 to TRBJ2-1, with TRBD2 matching 12 bases. This CDR3 is built from 17 residues. In germline, CDR1 is SGHAT, CDR2 FQNNGV. V was clipped by 0 bases and J by 4 bases; unmatched bases: 4. CDR3 DNA sequence: TGTGCCAGCAGCTTAGATCTAGCGGGGGGGCTGTACAATGAGCAGTTCTTC. Amino acids: CASSLDLAGGLYNEQFF.

This chain uses TRBV6-6 with TRBJ2-5; D may be TRBD1 (6 bases). The V and J ends lost 0 bases and 2 bases respectively, with 10 bases between them. The CDR3 runs to 15 residues. Germline V gene sequence: CDR1 MNHNY, CDR2 SVGAGI (reference sequence). The CDR3 nucleotides read TGTGCCAGCAGTTACTCGAGGGGGTCGCAAGAGACCCAGTACTTC. Protein sequence: CASSYSRGSQETQYF.

The chain has TRBV28 and TRBJ1-2, with D possibly TRBD1 on 5 matching bases. V shed 1 base and J shed 4 bases, with 10 bases lying between them. CDR3 length: 14 amino acids. The germline gives CDR1 MDHEN, CDR2 SYDVKM. CDR3 residues: CASSLLGAGYGYTF. CDR3 nucleotides: TGTGCCAGCAGTTTATTAGGGGCGGGCTATGGCTACACCTTC.

This sequence joins TRBV5-4 and TRBJ1-2, with D perhaps TRBD1 (6 bases). The V and J ends lost 4 bases and 6 bases respectively, with 13 bases between them. Germline assignment: CDR1 SGHNT and CDR2 YYREEE (reference sequence). The CDR3 has 13 amino acids. DNA of the CDR3: TGTGCCAGCAGCCGAGGACAGTTGGATGGCTACACCTTC. It translates to CASSRGQLDGYTF.

For this clone: This specimen includes other DNA sequences encoding the same CDR3. The chain has TRBV29-1 and TRBJ2-7, with D hard to call. Germline V gives CDR1 SQVTM, CDR2 ANQGSEA. The germline V and J ends were trimmed by 3 bases and 0 bases, with 9 bases remaining between them. The CDR3 consists of 13 residues. The CDR3 bases are TGCAGCGTTGAGGGTCAAAGCTCCTACGAGCAGTACTTC. The encoded protein is CSVEGQSSYEQYF.

This clone was seen only once. The chain employs TRBV18 and TRBJ1-2, with 11 nucleotides matching TRBD1. Germline assignment: CDR1 KGHSH and CDR2 LQKENI. The CDR3 spans 15 residues. The trim removed 2 bases at V and 7 bases at J, leaving 6 bases unmatched. CDR3: CASSPTGQGESGYTF. The DNA of the CDR3 is TGTGCCAGCTCACCAACGGGACAGGGGGAGTCTGGCTACACCTTC.

The sample holds one count of this clone. This chain links TRBV6-4 with TRBJ1-6; tentatively, D is TRBD1 (5 bases). CDR1 and CDR2 (germline): MRHNA, SNTAGT. The CDR3 covers 14 residues. The germline V and J ends were trimmed by 6 bases and 6 bases, with 12 bases remaining between them. The CDR3 DNA sequence: TGTGCCAGCAGGCAGGGTAGCGGTAATTCACCCCTCCACTTT. Protein sequence: CASRQGSGNSPLHF.

The gene calls are TRBV24-1 and TRBJ2-5; the match to TRBD1 covers 7 bases. CDR1 KGHDR and CDR2 SFDVKD come from the germline V gene. The CDR3 spans 14 residues. With V trimmed by 9 bases and J by 1 base, 7 bases remained unmatched. The CDR3 reads CATAGTALQETQYF. The CDR3 nucleotides read TGTGCCACCGCCGGGACAGCCCTCCAAGAGACCCAGTACTTC.

In DNA form, the CDR3 reads TGTGCCAGCAGCCCGCCTCAGGGCGGAGAAGCTTTCTTT. Amino acids: CASSPPQGGEAFF. J is TRBJ1-1 and V is TRBV28, with D perhaps TRBD1 (5 bases). The V gene lost 6 bases and the J gene lost 8 bases, with 16 bases spanning the gap. The CDR3 sequence is 13 residues long. The germline gives CDR1 MDHEN, CDR2 SYDVKM.

This chain uses TRBV27 with TRBJ1-6, with D possibly matching TRBD1 (5 bases). The ends were cut back, 8 bases at V and 10 bases at J, with 12 bases in the middle. CDR1 is MNHEY, CDR2 SMNVEV, per germline (reference sequence). The CDR3 is 12 residues long. The CDR3 here is CASAGLESPLHF. As DNA, the CDR3 is TGTGCCAGCGCAGGGTTGGAGTCACCCCTCCACTTT.

The rearrangement links TRBV5-1 to TRBJ2-2, with D perhaps matching TRBD1 (5 bases). The V and J ends lost 0 bases and 4 bases respectively, with 10 bases between them. Germline V lookup: CDR1 SGHRS, CDR2 YFSETQ. The CDR3 is made up of 15 amino acids. The DNA for the CDR3 is TGCGCCAGCAGCTTGGCTCCTGGGGCCACCGGGGAGCTGTTTTTT. Its protein product is CASSLAPGATGELFF.

The chain joins TRBV12-3 or TRBV12-4 to TRBJ2-5, with D perhaps TRBD2 (6 bases). V dropped 7 bases and J dropped 5 bases, with 14 bases sitting between them. The length of the CDR3 is 13 residues. The CDR3 region has the DNA TGTGCCAGCAACGTACAGGAGGGGGAGACCCAGTACTTC. This gives the protein CASNVQEGETQYF.

The chain recombines TRBV10-3 with TRBJ1-3; D is unclear. The CDR3 is made up of 15 amino acids. The V end was cut by 0 bases, the J end by 0 bases, with 6 bases between. In germline, CDR1 is ENHRY, CDR2 SYGVKD. CDR3 region: CAISESGSSGNTIYF. In DNA, the CDR3 is TGTGCCATCAGTGAGTCGGGCAGCTCTGGAAACACCATATATTTT.

This clone has only a few counts. The chain links TRBV27 to TRBJ1-5; D might be TRBD1 (5 bases). The CDR3 extends over 14 amino acids. Germline CDR1 and CDR2: MNHEY and SMNVEV (reference sequence). V was clipped by 3 bases and J by 7 bases, with 13 bases between them. CDR3 nucleotides: TGTGCCAGCAGTTTGGGGCCTCGGGAGCAGCCCCAGCATTTT. Encoded protein: CASSLGPREQPQHF.

This clone occurred a few times. The rearrangement links TRBV7-6 to TRBJ2-3; 8 bases agree with TRBD2. Germline assignment: CDR1 SGHVS and CDR2 FNYEAQ. With V trimmed by 5 bases and J by 1 base, 5 bases remained unmatched. This CDR3 is 15 amino acids long. The CDR3 loop reads CASSSGLAGTDTQYF. CDR3 in DNA: TGTGCCAGCAGCAGTGGACTAGCTGGCACAGATACGCAGTATTTT.

The chain combines TRBV28 with TRBJ1-2, with D unclear. This CDR3 has 16 amino acids. Germline CDR1 MDHEN, CDR2 SYDVKM. Trimming took 2 bases from V and 6 from J, leaving 19 bases between them. CDR3 nucleotides: TGTGCCAGCAGTTTAATCGGCCAGGCCCTTGGGGATGGCTACACCTTC. Encoded protein: CASSLIGQALGDGYTF.

The rearrangement links TRBV19 to TRBJ1-1; 8 nucleotides align to TRBD1. Germline CDR1 reads LNHDA; CDR2 reads SQIVND (reference sequence). The CDR3 contains 14 residues. The ends lost 5 bases at V and 6 bases at J; junction bases unmatched: 8. The CDR3 region has the DNA TGTGCCAGTAGTGGTACAGGGGGTGGGGCTGAAGCTTTCTTT. Translation gives CASSGTGGGAEAFF.